This T cell receptor beta chain was documented in a study of response to subunit inactivated influenza vaccine. Overall study results and limits: Only a handful of new T cells, the authors suggested, are recruited with each seasonal influenza vaccination.

The germline gives CDR1 ENHRY, CDR2 SYGVKD. Trimming removed 8 bases from V and 4 bases from J; junction bases left unmatched: 15. The CDR3 is 16 amino acids. TCRdb recomputed calls from the RT-PCR reads with MiXCR, one row per CDR3 protein. The data show under 200,000 distinct CDR3 sequences, with approximately 10% seen just once and 9.5% to 15% held by the top ten. As concerns this clonotype: The antigen remains undetermined.

The source of this sequence is a man between 50 and 59 years old who received an inactivated influenza vaccine. The starting material was non-naive T cells sorted from PBMCs, obtained roughly 46 days after vaccination. The J gene is TRBJ2-5, the V gene TRBV10-3, with 8 bases fitting TRBD2. The CDR3 DNA reads as TGTGCCATCTCCCGTGGGTTAGCGGGAAGGGGAGAGACCCAGTACTTC. Translated, it gives CAISRGLAGRGETQYF.